The entry that follows covers one T cell receptor beta chain sequence. The data derive from a study of human T cells and chemical hapten exposure. At the level of the study: Patients additionally received therapeutic doses of diphenylcyclopropenone on the scalp once a week, and this continued throughout the roughly 26-week study.

Time point reported: patch test 2, 6 weeks after DPC sensitization. Regarding treatment: therapeutic diphenylcyclopropenone sensitization with weekly scalp DPC. TCRdb processed the RACE reads anew with MiXCR; each CDR3 protein has one entry. The sample lists approximately 120,000 distinct CDR3 sequences, 9.2% occurring once. This sample comprised whole blood, obtained in connection with sensitization to the hapten diphenylcyclopropenone (DPC). This TCR came from a woman aged 40 to 50 with alopecia areata. Some clones in this sample may be carry-over from other donors' samples.

CDR3 amino acids: CASSLVVSTDTQYF. The CDR3 DNA reads as TGCGCCAGCAGCTTGGTTGTAAGCACAGATACGCAGTATTTT. The chain employs TRBV5-1 and TRBJ2-3; D uncertain. Germline V gene lookup returns CDR1 SGHRS and CDR2 YFSETQ. V was trimmed by 0 bases and J by 0 bases, leaving 5 bases between them. The CDR3 is made up of 14 amino acids.